This TCR beta chain was found in a study of CD8 T cells in Susac syndrome. The ends were cut back, 1 base at V and 8 bases at J, with 20 bases in the middle. Germline V gene lookup returns CDR1 SGHTA and CDR2 FQGNSA. The CDR3 loop spans 16 amino acids. TEMRA cells were FACS-enriched and CD8+ and CD4+ T cells negatively isolated. RNA was extracted with the RNeasy kit, and a quantity of about 0.5 to 1 ug was reverse transcribed using random hexamers. The amplification used immunoSEQ multiplex PCR on TCR beta CDR3; it spanned 54 Vbeta and 13 Jbeta. From the immunoSEQ multiplex PCR reads, TCRdb called clonotypes with MiXCR, one entry per CDR3 protein. The top ten hold over 0.05% of the sample, which has 300,000 or so distinct CDR3 sequences, roughly nine tenths seen once.

V and J are TRBV7-2 and TRBJ1-2; possibly TRBD1 for D (5 bases). The sequence came from a human donor with multiple sclerosis. Sequencing was carried out using CD4+ T cells from PBMCs. DNA of the CDR3: TGTGCCAGCAGCTTAGAAGCGCGGGGAGGACGGGGGGGCTACACCTTC. It specifies CASSLEARGGRGGYTF.